This is a list of T cell receptor beta chains from one sample in a study of response to subunit inactivated influenza vaccine. TCRdb passed the RT-PCR reads through MiXCR, listing each CDR3 protein once. The sample gives some 500,000 distinct CDR3 sequences, approximately 17% of which show up once; 2.5% to 3.5% is in the top ten. Specimen: CD4+ T cells sorted from PBMCs, collected around 25 months after vaccination. The receptors originated from a man aged 50 to 69 who received an inactivated influenza vaccine. Each CDR3 is given with its conserved first and last residue.

V gene	J gene	CDR3 protein
TRBV20-1	TRBJ1-3	CSASRGTLYSGNTIYF
TRBV12-3/TRBV12-4	TRBJ2-7	CASSRQGTGNRYEQYF
TRBV12-3/TRBV12-4	TRBJ1-1	CASSLQGTANTEAFF
TRBV7-2	TRBJ2-2	CASSLVGTGTGELFF
TRBV4-2	TRBJ1-1	CASSQVGSEVKAFF
TRBV7-9	TRBJ1-2	CASSPTGYGYTF
TRBV9	TRBJ1-5	CASSRYSNQPQHF
TRBV7-2	TRBJ2-3	CASSLSSGSADTQYF
TRBV7-3	TRBJ2-1	CACSWDVSYSYNEQFF
TRBV6-2/TRBV6-3	TRBJ1-2	CASSYPGQGSFSF
TRBV5-1	TRBJ2-2	CASSRDRDTGELFF
TRBV29-1	TRBJ2-6	CSVAGQGQSGANVLTF
TRBV29-1	TRBJ2-5	CSVRWTQETQYF
TRBV7-2	TRBJ2-1	CASRPSSGRVNEQFF
TRBV18	TRBJ2-1	CASSPGTTFNEQFF
TRBV4-2	TRBJ2-3	CASSQDVHTDTQYF
TRBV11-1	TRBJ2-7	CASSPPGGPYEQYF
TRBV6-5	TRBJ2-7	CASSYSPGLAGEDEQYF
TRBV20-1	TRBJ2-5	CSAHVGGAETQYF
TRBV3-1	TRBJ2-7	CASSHSSGRAGEQYF
TRBV12-3/TRBV12-4	TRBJ1-1	CASRSGLLNTEAFF
TRBV4-1	TRBJ2-2	CASRFDNRGNTGELFF
TRBV15	TRBJ2-7	CATSARQGRLEQYF
TRBV20-1	TRBJ2-7	CSARDVVLAGVQEQYF
TRBV9	TRBJ2-1	CASSVAGLAGNNEQFF
TRBV29-1	TRBJ2-1	CSVYLAEVGYEQFF
TRBV10-3	TRBJ2-2	CAIRRETSGGALNTGELFF
TRBV12-3/TRBV12-4	TRBJ2-1	CASSFGLAGTYNEQFF
TRBV7-7	TRBJ2-2	CASSRGQYLGELFF
TRBV6-2/TRBV6-3	TRBJ2-2	CASTEGTGELFF
TRBV5-1	TRBJ2-3	CASSLVLWFPIGSSDTQYF
TRBV20-1	TRBJ2-3	CSASSTDTQYF
TRBV5-1	TRBJ1-4	CASSLTGDREKLFF
TRBV7-9	TRBJ2-2	CASSLAGTSGAGELFF
TRBV25-1	TRBJ2-7	CASSPPIDYEQYF
TRBV6-1	TRBJ1-1	CASTMDRNTEAFF
TRBV10-3	TRBJ2-7	CAIRASLIYEQYF
TRBV11-3	TRBJ2-7	CASSVIPGQGQSHEQYF
TRBV2	TRBJ1-4	CASSFRGSEKLFF
TRBV3-1	TRBJ2-5	CASSQTPRETQYF